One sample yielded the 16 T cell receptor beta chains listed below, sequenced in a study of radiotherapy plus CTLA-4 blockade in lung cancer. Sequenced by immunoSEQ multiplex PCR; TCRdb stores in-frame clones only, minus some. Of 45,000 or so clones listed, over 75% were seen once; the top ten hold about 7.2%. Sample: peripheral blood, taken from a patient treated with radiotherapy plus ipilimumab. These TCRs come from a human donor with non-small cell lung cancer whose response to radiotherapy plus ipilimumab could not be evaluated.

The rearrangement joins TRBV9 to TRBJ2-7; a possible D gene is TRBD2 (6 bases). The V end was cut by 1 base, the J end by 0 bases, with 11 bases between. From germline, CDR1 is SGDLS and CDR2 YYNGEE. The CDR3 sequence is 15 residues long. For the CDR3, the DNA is TGTGCCAGCAGCGTATCGGGGGTTAGCTCCTACGAGCAGTACTTC. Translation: CASSVSGVSSYEQYF.

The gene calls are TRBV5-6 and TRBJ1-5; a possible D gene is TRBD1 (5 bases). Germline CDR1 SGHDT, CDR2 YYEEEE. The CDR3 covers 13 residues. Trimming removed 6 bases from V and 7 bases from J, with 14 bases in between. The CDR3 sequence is CASTRGGGQPQHF. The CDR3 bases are TGTGCCAGCACCCGCGGGGGGGGACAGCCCCAGCATTTT.

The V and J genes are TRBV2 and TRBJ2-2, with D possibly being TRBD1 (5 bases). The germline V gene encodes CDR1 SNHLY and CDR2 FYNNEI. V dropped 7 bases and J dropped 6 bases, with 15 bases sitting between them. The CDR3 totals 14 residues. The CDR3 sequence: CASTSAGWAGELFF. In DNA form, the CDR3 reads TGTGCCAGCACGTCGGCAGGGTGGGCCGGGGAGCTGTTTTTT.

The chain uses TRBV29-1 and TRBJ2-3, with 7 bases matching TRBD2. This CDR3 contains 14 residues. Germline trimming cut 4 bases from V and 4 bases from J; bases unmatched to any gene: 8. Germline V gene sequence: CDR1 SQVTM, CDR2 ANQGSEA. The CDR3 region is CSVGGGSRADTQYF. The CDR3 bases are TGCAGCGTTGGGGGCGGGAGTAGGGCAGATACGCAGTATTTT.

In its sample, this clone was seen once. The CDR3 is CSVGGSPYEQYF. In nucleotides, the CDR3 is TGCAGCGTTGGTGGCTCCCCCTACGAGCAGTACTTC. The J gene is TRBJ2-7, the V gene TRBV29-1, with D unclear. CDR3 length: 12 amino acids. Germline CDR1 SQVTM, CDR2 ANQGSEA. Trimming stripped 4 bases from V and 2 bases from J, with 9 bases between.

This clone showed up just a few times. The CDR3 DNA is TGTGCCAGCAGTCTGAGCGGGGGATATGGCTACACCTTC. This encodes CASSLSGGYGYTF. The V and J genes are TRBV6-5 and TRBJ1-2, with D perhaps matching TRBD1 (5 bases). This CDR3 region has 13 residues. V was pared by 5 bases and J by 5 bases, with 12 bases between. Germline CDR1 reads MNHEY; CDR2 reads SVGAGI.

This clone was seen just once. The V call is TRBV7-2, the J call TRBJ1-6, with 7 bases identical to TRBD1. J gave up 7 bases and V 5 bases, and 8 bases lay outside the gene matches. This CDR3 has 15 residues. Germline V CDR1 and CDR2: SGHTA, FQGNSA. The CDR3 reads CASSLLGGGNSPLHF. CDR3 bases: TGTGCCAGCAGCCTCTTAGGGGGCGGGAATTCACCCCTCCACTTT.

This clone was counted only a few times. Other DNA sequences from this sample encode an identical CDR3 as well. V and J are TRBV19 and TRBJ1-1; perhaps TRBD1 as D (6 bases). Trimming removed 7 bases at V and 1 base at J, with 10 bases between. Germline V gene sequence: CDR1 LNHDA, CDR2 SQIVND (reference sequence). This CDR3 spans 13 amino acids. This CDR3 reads CASTGQRNTEAFF. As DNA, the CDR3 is TGTGCCAGTACCGGACAGAGGAACACTGAAGCTTTCTTT.

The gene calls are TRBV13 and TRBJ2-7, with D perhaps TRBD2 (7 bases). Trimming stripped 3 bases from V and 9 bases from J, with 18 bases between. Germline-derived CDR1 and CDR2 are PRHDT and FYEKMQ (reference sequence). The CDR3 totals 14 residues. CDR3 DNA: TGTGCCAGCAGCTTCCGAGGGGGGGCGGTTCGGCAGTACTTC. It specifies CASSFRGGAVRQYF.

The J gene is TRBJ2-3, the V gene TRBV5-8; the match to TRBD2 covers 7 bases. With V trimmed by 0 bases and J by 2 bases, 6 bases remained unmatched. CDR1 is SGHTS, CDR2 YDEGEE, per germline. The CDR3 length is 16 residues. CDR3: CASSLVAGVNTDTQYF. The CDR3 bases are TGTGCCAGCAGCTTGGTTGCGGGGGTTAACACAGATACGCAGTATTTT. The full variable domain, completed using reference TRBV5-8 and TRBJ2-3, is EAGVTQSPTHLIKTRGQQATLRCSPISGHTSVYWYQQALGLGLQFLLWYDEGEERNRGNFPPRFSGRQFPNYSSELNVNALELEDSALYLCASSLVAGVNTDTQYFGPGTRLTVL.

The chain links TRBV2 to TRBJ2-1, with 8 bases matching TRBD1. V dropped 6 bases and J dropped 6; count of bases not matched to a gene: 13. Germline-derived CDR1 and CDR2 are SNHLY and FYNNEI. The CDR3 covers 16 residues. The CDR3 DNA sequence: TGTGCCAGCAGCCCGGCGGACAGGGTGCCGTCCAATGAGCAGTTCTTC. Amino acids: CASSPADRVPSNEQFF.

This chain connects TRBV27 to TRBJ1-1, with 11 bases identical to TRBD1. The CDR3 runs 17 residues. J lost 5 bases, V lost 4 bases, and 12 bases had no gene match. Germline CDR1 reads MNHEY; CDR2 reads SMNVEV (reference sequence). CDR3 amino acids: CASSSGQGARLRTEAFF. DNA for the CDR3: TGTGCCAGCAGTTCCGGACAGGGGGCCCGTCTAAGGACTGAAGCTTTCTTT.

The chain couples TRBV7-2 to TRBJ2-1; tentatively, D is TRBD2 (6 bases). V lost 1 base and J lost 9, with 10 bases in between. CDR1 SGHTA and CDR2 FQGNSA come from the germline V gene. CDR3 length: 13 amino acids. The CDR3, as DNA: TGTGCCAGCAGCTTAGGCGGGACCGGTGAGCAGTTCTTC. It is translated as CASSLGGTGEQFF.

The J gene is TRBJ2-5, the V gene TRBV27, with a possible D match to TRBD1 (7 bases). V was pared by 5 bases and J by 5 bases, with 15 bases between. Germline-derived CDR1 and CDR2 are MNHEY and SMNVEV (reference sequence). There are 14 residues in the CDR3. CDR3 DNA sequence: TGTGCCAGCAGTCCCAGGGGGGCGGGGGAGACCCAGTACTTC. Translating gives CASSPRGAGETQYF.

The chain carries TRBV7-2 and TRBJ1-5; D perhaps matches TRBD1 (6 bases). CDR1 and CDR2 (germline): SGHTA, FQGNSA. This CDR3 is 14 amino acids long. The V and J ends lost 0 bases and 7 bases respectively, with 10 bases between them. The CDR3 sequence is CASSLAQGGQPQHF. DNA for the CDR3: TGTGCCAGCAGCTTAGCACAGGGAGGGCAGCCCCAGCATTTT.

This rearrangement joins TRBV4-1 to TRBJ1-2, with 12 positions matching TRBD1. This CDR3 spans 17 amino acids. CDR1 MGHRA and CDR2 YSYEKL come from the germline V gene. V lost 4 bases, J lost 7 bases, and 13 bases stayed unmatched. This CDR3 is CASSPRRGQGALSGYTF. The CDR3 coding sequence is TGCGCCAGCAGCCCGCGGCGGGGACAGGGGGCGTTAAGTGGCTACACCTTC.